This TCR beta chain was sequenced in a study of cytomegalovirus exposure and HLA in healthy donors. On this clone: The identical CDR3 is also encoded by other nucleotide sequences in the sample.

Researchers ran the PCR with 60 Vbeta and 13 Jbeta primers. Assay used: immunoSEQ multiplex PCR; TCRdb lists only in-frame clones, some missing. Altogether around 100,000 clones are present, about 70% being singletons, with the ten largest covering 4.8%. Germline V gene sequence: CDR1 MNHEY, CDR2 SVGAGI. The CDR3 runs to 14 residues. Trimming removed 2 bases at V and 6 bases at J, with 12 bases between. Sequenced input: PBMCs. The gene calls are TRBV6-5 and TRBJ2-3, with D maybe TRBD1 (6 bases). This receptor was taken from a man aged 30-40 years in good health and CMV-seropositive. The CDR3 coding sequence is TGTGCCAGCAGTTACACCGGACAGAAGGATACGCAGTATTTT. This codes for CASSYTGQKDTQYF.